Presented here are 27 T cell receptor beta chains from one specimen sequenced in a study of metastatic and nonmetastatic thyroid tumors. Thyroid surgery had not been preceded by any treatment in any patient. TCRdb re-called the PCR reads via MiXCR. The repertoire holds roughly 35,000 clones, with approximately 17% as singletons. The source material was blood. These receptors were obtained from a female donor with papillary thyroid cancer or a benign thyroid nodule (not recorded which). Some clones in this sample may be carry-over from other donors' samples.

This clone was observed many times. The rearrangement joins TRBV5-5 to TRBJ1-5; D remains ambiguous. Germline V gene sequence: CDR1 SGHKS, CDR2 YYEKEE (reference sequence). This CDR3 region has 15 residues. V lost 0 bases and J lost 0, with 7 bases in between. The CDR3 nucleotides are TGTGCCAGCAGCTTGGCGGGATATAGCAATCAGCCCCAGCATTTT. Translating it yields CASSLAGYSNQPQHF.

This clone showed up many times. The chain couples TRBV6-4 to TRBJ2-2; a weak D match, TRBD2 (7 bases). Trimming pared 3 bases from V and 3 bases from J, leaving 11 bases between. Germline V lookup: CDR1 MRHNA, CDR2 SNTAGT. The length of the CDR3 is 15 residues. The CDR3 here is CASSERGADTGELFF. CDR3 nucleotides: TGTGCCAGCAGTGAACGGGGGGCCGACACCGGGGAGCTGTTTTTT.

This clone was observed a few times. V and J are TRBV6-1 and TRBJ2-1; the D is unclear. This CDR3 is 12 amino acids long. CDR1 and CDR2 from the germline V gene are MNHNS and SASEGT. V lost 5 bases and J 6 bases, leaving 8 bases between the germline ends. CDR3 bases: TGTGCCAGCAGTAAACCTCTCAATGAGCAGTTCTTC. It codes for CASSKPLNEQFF.

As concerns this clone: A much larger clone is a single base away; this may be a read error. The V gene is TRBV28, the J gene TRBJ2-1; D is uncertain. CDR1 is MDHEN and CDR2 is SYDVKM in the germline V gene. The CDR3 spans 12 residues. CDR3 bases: TGTGCCAGCTTATCAAAGAGCAATGAGCAGCTCTTC. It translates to CASLSKSNEQLF.

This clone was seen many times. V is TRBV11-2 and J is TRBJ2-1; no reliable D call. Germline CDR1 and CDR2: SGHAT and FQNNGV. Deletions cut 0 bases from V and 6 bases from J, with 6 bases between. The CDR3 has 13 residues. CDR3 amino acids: CASSLEASNEQFF. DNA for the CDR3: TGTGCCAGCAGCTTAGAAGCTTCCAATGAGCAGTTCTTC. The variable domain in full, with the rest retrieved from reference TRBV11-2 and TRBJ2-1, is EAGVAQSPRYKIIEKRQSVAFWCNPISGHATLYWYQQILGQGPKLLIQFQNNGVVDDSQLPKDRFSAERLKGVDSTLKIQPAKLEDSAVYLCASSLEASNEQFFGPGTRLTVL.

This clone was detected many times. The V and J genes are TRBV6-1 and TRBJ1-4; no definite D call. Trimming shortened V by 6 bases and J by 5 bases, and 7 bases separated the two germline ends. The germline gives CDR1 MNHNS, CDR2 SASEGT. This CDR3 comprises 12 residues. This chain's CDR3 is CASRTLNEKLFF. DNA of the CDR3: TGTGCCAGCAGGACTCTCAATGAAAAACTGTTTTTT.

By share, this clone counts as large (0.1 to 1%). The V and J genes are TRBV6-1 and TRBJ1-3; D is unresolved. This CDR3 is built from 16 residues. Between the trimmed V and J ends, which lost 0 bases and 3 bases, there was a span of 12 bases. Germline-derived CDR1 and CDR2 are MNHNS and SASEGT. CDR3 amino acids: CASSEAWVEFGNTIYF. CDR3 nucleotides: TGTGCCAGCAGTGAAGCGTGGGTAGAATTTGGAAACACCATATATTTT.

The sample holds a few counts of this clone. CDR3 region: CASSTPTRAYEQYF. The CDR3, as DNA: TGTGCCAGCAGCACCCCCACTAGGGCCTACGAGCAGTACTTC. The chain carries TRBV11-3 and TRBJ2-7; the D gene is possibly TRBD2 (5 bases). CDR3 size: 14 residues. The V gene lost 5 bases and the J gene lost 2 bases, with 13 bases spanning the gap. Germline loops: CDR1 SGHNT, CDR2 YENEEA.

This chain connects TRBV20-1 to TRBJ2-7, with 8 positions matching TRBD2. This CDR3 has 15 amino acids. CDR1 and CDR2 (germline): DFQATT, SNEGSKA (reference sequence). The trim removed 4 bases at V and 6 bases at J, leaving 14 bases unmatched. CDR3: CSAITSGRARCEQYF. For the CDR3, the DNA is TGCAGTGCTATTACTAGCGGTAGGGCCCGGTGCGAGCAGTACTTC.

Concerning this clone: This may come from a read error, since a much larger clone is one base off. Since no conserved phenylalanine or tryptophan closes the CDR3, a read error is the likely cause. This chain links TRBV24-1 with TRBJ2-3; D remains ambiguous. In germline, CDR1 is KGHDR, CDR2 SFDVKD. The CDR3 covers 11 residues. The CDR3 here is CATNDGDTQYS. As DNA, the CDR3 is TGTGCCACCAATGATGGGGATACGCAGTATTCT.

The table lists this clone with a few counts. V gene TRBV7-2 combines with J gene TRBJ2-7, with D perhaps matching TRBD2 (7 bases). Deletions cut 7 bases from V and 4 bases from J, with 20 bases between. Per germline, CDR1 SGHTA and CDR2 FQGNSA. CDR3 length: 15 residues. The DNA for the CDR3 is TGTGCCAGCACAGCTGGGGGGGGCGGGAGTTACGAGCAGTACTTC. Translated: CASTAGGGGSYEQYF.

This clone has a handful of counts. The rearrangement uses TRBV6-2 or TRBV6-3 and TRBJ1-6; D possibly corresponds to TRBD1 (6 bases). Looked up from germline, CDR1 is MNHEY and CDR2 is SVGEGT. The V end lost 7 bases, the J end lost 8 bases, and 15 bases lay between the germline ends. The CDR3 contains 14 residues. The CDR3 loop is CASTTGSGDSPLHF. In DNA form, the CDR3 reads TGTGCCAGCACCACAGGGAGTGGAGATTCACCCCTCCACTTT.

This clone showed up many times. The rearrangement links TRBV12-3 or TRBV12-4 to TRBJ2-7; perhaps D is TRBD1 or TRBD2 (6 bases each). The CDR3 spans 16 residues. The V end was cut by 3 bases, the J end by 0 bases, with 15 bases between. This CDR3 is CASSLEGDRSSYEQYF. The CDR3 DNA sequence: TGTGCCAGCAGTTTGGAGGGTGACAGGTCCTCCTACGAGCAGTACTTC.

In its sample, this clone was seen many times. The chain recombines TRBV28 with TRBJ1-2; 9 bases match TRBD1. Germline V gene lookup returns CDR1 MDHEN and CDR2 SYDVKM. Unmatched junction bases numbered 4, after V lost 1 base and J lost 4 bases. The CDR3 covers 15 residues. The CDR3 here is CASSLSGTGSYGYTF. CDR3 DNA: TGTGCCAGCAGTTTATCCGGGACAGGGTCCTATGGCTACACCTTC.

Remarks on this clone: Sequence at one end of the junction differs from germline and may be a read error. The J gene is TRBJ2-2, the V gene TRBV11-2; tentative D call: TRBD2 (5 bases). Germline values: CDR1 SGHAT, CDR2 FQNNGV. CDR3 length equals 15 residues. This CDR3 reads CASILGTWGTGELFF. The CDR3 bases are TGTGCCAGCATCTTAGGTACCTGGGGAACCGGGGAGCTTTTTTTT.

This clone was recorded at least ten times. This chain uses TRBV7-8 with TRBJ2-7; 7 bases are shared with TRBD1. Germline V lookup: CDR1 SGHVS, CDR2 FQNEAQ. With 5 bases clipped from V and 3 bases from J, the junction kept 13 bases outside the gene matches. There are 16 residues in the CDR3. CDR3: CASSPVAQTGRYEQYF. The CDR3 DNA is TGTGCCAGCAGCCCCGTGGCACAGACAGGGCGCTACGAGCAGTACTTC.

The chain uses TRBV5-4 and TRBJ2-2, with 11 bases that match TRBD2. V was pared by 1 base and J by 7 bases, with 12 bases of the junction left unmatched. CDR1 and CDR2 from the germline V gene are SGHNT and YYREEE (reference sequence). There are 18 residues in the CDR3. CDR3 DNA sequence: TGTGCCAGCAGCTTGAGTGCGCTAGCGGGGGGATTGGTCGGGGAGCTGTTTTTT. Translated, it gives CASSLSALAGGLVGELFF.

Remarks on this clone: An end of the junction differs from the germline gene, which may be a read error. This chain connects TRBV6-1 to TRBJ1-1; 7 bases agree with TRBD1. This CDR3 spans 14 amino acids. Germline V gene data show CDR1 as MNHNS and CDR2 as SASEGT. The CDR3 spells CASDRDAMNAEAFF. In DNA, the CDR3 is TGTGCCAGCGACAGGGATGCCATGAACGCTGAAGCTTTCTTT.

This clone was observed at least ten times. CDR3 nucleotides: TGTGCCAGTAGTAGCCCGAGGCACATCTTCTATGGCTACACCTTC. It yields the protein CASSSPRHIFYGYTF. The chain joins TRBV19 to TRBJ1-2; D not certain. Per germline, CDR1 LNHDA and CDR2 SQIVND (reference sequence). Trimming removed 4 bases at V and 4 bases at J, with 16 bases between. CDR3 length equals 15 residues.

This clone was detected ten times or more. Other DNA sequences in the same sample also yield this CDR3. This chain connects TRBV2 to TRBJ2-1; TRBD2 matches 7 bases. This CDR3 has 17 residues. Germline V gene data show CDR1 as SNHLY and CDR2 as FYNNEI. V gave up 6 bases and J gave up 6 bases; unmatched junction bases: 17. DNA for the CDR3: TGTGCCAGCAGGGTCACGCTACTAGCGCCTAGGCCCAATGAGCAGTTCTTC. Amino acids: CASRVTLLAPRPNEQFF.

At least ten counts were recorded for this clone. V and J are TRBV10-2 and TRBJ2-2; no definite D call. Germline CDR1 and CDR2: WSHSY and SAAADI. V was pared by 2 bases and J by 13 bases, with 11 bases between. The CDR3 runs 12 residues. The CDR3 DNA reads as TGCGCCAGCAGTGAGATCCATTGGGGGCTGTTTTTT. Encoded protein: CASSEIHWGLFF.

The CDR3 bases are TGCAGTGCTAGAGATGGTACAGGGGCAGGGGGTAGCTATGGCTACACCTTC. It codes for CSARDGTGAGGSYGYTF. This rearrangement joins TRBV20-1 to TRBJ1-2; 7 positions agree with TRBD1. The CDR3 length is 17 residues. Germline V gene data show CDR1 as DFQATT and CDR2 as SNEGSKA (reference sequence). Losses at the gene ends were 0 bases for V and 4 bases for J; bases not matched to a gene: 14.

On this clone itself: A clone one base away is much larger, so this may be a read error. The CDR3 sequence: CASSESLGWSYEQYF. CDR3 sequence (DNA): TGTGCCAGCAGCGAGAGCCTCGGATGGTCCTACGAGCAGTACTTC. The genes are TRBV4-2 and TRBJ2-7; D is unclear. CDR3 length: 15 residues. The V gene's germline CDR1 is LGHNA and CDR2 YNFKEQ. V was cut by 5 bases and J by 1 base, with 15 bases left in between.

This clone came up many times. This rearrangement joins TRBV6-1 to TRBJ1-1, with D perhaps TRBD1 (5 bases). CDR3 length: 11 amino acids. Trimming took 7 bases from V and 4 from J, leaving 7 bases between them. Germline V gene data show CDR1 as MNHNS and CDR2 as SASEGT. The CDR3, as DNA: TGTGCCAGCACGGGACGCACTGAAGCTTTCTTT. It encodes CASTGRTEAFF.

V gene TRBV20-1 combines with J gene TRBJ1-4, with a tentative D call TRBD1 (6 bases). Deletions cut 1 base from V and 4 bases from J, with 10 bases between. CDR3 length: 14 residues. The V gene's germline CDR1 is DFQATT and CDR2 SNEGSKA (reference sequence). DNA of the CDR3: TGCAGTGCTAGAGGGGGGGGCTATAATGAAAAACTGTTTTTT. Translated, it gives CSARGGGYNEKLFF.

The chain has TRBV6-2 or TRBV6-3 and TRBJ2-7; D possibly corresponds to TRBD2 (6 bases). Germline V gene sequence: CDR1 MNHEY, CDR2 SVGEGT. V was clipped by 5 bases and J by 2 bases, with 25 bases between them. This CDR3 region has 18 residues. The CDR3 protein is CASSIGKSMRDGTYEQYF. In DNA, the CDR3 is TGTGCCAGCAGTATTGGTAAGTCCATGCGGGACGGGACCTACGAGCAGTACTTC.

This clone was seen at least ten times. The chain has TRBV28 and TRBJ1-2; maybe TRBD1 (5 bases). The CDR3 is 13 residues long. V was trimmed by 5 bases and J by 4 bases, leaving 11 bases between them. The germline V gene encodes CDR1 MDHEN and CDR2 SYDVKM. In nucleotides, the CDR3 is TGTGCCAGCAGTCCACGGGACGCCTATGGCTACACCTTC. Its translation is CASSPRDAYGYTF.